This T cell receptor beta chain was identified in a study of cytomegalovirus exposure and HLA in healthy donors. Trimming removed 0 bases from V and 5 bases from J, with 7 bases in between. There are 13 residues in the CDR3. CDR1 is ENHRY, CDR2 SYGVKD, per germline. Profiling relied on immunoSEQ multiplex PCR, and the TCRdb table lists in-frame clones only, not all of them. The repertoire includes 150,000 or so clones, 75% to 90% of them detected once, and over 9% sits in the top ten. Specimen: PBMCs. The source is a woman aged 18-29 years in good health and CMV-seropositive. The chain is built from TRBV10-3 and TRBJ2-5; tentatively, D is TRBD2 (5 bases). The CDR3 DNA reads TGTGCCATCAGTGAGTCGGACTTCGAGACCCAGTACTTC. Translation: CAISESDFETQYF.